This T cell receptor (beta chain) was identified during a study of technical replicates of blood from a handful of donors. The data were produced by immunoSEQ multiplex PCR, yet TCRdb's version contains in-frame clones alone and is incomplete. This table has about 74,000 clones, approximately 78% appearing once. The TCR originated in a human donor in good health. Some clones in this sample may be carry-over from other donors' samples. Sequencing was done on a sample of PBMCs.

The CDR3 DNA reads TGCGCCAGCAGCTTGGGGGACGGGAGCGACGAGCAGTACTTC. Its protein product is CASSLGDGSDEQYF. The rearrangement uses TRBV5-1 and TRBJ2-7, with D maybe TRBD2 (6 bases). The CDR3 consists of 14 residues. Trimming stripped 0 bases from V and 5 bases from J, with 12 bases between. CDR1 and CDR2 (germline): SGHRS, YFSETQ. The full variable domain, with the rest looked up from reference TRBV5-1 and TRBJ2-7, is KAGVTQTPRYLIKTRGQQVTLSCSPISGHRSVSWYQQTPGQGLQFLFEYFSETQRNKGNFPGRFSGRQFSNSRSEMNVSTLELGDSALYLCASSLGDGSDEQYFGPGTRLTVT.